A single sample is the source of the 25 T cell receptor beta chains below, sequenced in a study of molecular identifiers for immune sequencing clone quantification. TCRdb called the PCR reads again in MiXCR, with one record for every CDR3 protein. This sample has about 36,000 distinct CDR3 sequences, with around 20% found just once. The sample taken for sequencing was naive CD8+ T cells from blood, with Jurkat cell RNA spiked in. Described subset: FACS-sorted CD8+CD4-CCR7+CD45RA+ naive T cells. All receptors come from a human donor in good health. Some libraries in this study had Jurkat cell RNA spiked in.

CDR3 coding DNA: TGTGCCAGTAGTAACCTTTACGAGCAGTACTTC. Protein: CASSNLYEQYF. This chain uses TRBV19 with TRBJ2-7; D not resolved. V shed 4 bases and J shed 4 bases, with 5 bases lying between them. The CDR3 loop spans 11 amino acids. Germline lookup yields CDR1 LNHDA and CDR2 SQIVND (reference sequence).

Ten or more counts support this clonotype. The V and J genes are TRBV9 and TRBJ2-2; TRBD2 agrees at 7 bases. Trimming removed 5 bases from V and 4 bases from J; junction bases left unmatched: 5. The CDR3 consists of 14 residues. Germline CDR1 reads SGDLS; CDR2 reads YYNGEE. The CDR3 DNA follows: TGTGCCAGCAGGGGAGGGTTAGCCACCGGGGAGCTGTTTTTT. Amino acid sequence: CASRGGLATGELFF.

This clonotype was detected ten times or more. The chain combines TRBV24-1 with TRBJ2-5; TRBD1 matches 10 bases. The germline gives CDR1 KGHDR, CDR2 SFDVKD. Trimming cost V 7 bases and J 4 bases; bases outside gene matches: 2. The CDR3 length is 13 residues. The CDR3, as DNA: TGTGCCACCAGAGGGACAGGGGCAGAGACCCAGTACTTC. Amino acids: CATRGTGAETQYF.

This clonotype was recorded many times. This sequence joins TRBV7-9 and TRBJ2-7; D not certain. CDR3 size: 12 residues. Germline loops: CDR1 SEHNR, CDR2 FQNEAQ (reference sequence). Trimming removed 1 base from V and 6 bases from J, with 7 bases in between. CDR3 region: CASSLDRTEQYF. The CDR3 DNA sequence: TGTGCCAGCAGCTTAGACCGCACCGAGCAGTACTTC. Using reference TRBV7-9 and TRBJ2-7 for the parts outside the CDR3, the full variable domain is DTGVSQNPRHKITKRGQNVTFRCDPISEHNRLYWYRQTLGQGPEFLTYFQNEAQLEKSRLLSDRFSAERPKGSFSTLEIQRTEQGDSAMYLCASSLDRTEQYFGPGTRLTVT.

In nucleotides, the CDR3 is TGTGCCAGCAGCGTAGACCCGTACCCTGGTCTTCCGGGGAACATTCAGTACTTC. As protein: CASSVDPYPGLPGNIQYF. The genes are TRBV9 and TRBJ2-4, with D possibly TRBD2 on 5 matching bases. Between the trimmed V and J ends, which lost 0 bases and 7 bases, there was a span of 23 bases. From germline, CDR1 is SGDLS and CDR2 YYNGEE. The CDR3 extends over 18 amino acids.

The chain joins TRBV2 to TRBJ2-7, with a weak D call TRBD2 (5 bases). Trimming left V 7 bases short and J 7 bases short, with 11 bases between. This CDR3 is built from 11 residues. The germline V gene has CDR1 SNHLY and CDR2 FYNNEI. Written as DNA, the CDR3 is TGTGCCAGCACCCCCGCGGGTGAGCAGTACTTC. It translates to CASTPAGEQYF.

The table lists this clonotype with a few counts. This rearrangement joins TRBV7-6 to TRBJ1-5, with 9 bases identical to TRBD1. Germline V gene sequence: CDR1 SGHVS, CDR2 FNYEAQ. CDR3 length: 16 amino acids. The V gene end was trimmed by 6 bases and the J gene end by 6 bases; junction bases not matched to a gene: 12. The CDR3 loop reads CASSPLTGGWSQPQHF. CDR3 bases: TGTGCCAGCAGTCCGCTGACAGGGGGTTGGTCTCAGCCCCAGCATTTT.

The chain employs TRBV9 and TRBJ2-7, with D maybe TRBD2 (5 bases). The V end was cut by 0 bases, the J end by 2 bases, with 15 bases between. Germline CDR1 reads SGDLS; CDR2 reads YYNGEE. The CDR3 sequence is 16 residues long. CDR3 in DNA: TGTGCCAGCAGCGTAGCCCTCGGGGAGTACCCCTACGAGCAGTACTTC. Amino acid sequence: CASSVALGEYPYEQYF.

The chain carries TRBV28 and TRBJ2-5; 7 bases fit TRBD1. Germline V gene lookup returns CDR1 MDHEN and CDR2 SYDVKM. The CDR3 runs to 11 residues. The junction had 4 bases not matched to a gene; V was cut back by 11 bases and J by 4 bases. CDR3 nucleotides: TGTGCCGAGGGGGCGGGAGAGACCCAGTACTTC. Translated: CAEGAGETQYF. Complete variable domain (other parts from reference TRBV28 and TRBJ2-5): DVKVTQSSRYLVKRTGEKVFLECVQDMDHENMFWYRQDPGLGLRLIYFSYDVKMKEKGDIPEGYSVSREKKERFSLILESASTNQTSMYLCAEGAGETQYFGPGTRLLVL.

This clonotype was detected ten times or more. The chain uses TRBV4-1 and TRBJ1-2, with D tentatively TRBD1 (5 bases). Trimming removed 1 base at V and 4 bases at J, with 13 bases between. Per germline, CDR1 MGHRA and CDR2 YSYEKL. The CDR3 length is 15 residues. This CDR3 is CASSQVIGGGYGYTF. In nucleotides, the CDR3 is TGCGCCAGCAGCCAAGTAATCGGCGGGGGCTATGGCTACACCTTC.

This clonotype occurred many times. The chain links TRBV20-1 to TRBJ2-7; D might be TRBD1 or TRBD2, each matching 5 bases. Germline V CDR1 and CDR2: DFQATT, SNEGSKA (reference sequence). The CDR3 is 11 amino acids. Deletions cut 6 bases from V and 7 bases from J, with 13 bases between. As DNA, the CDR3 is TGCAGTGCACCAAGGGGAGTTGAGCAGTACTTC. Protein: CSAPRGVEQYF.

In its sample, this clonotype is medium-sized (0.01 to 0.1%). This sequence joins TRBV6-4 and TRBJ2-1; 8 bases map to TRBD2. Germline CDR1 is MRHNA and CDR2 is SNTAGT. The CDR3 has 14 amino acids. Trimming at V came to 3 bases and at J to 4 bases, leaving 2 bases not matched to a gene. The CDR3 bases are TGTGCCAGCAGTGAATTAGCGGGATACAATGAGCAGTTCTTC. As protein: CASSELAGYNEQFF.

This clonotype was seen at least ten times. This sequence joins TRBV11-2 and TRBJ2-7; TRBD2 agrees at 7 bases. The V gene end was trimmed by 6 bases and the J gene end by 4 bases; junction bases not matched to a gene: 12. The CDR3 sequence is 15 residues long. CDR1 and CDR2 (germline): SGHAT, FQNNGV. DNA for the CDR3: TGTGCCAGCAGTTTTGGACTAGGGGAGGGATACGAGCAGTACTTC. This gives the protein CASSFGLGEGYEQYF.

This clonotype was seen more than once but under ten times. DNA for the CDR3: TGTGCCAGCAGCCACCTGGACGGGTACAATGAGCAGTTCTTC. The encoded protein is CASSHLDGYNEQFF. V gene TRBV7-2 combines with J gene TRBJ2-1; D remains ambiguous. V was clipped by 5 bases and J by 4 bases, with 12 bases between them. The CDR3 covers 14 residues. Germline V gives CDR1 SGHTA, CDR2 FQGNSA.

This clonotype occurred many times. This chain connects TRBV13 to TRBJ2-1; 13 bases line up with TRBD2. The CDR3 is 15 residues long. The V gene's germline CDR1 is PRHDT and CDR2 FYEKMQ (reference sequence). Trimming at V came to 3 bases and at J to 6 bases, leaving 2 bases not matched to a gene. The CDR3 DNA follows: TGTGCCAGCAGCTTCGGGACTAGCGGGACCAATGAGCAGTTCTTC. This gives the protein CASSFGTSGTNEQFF.

There are many counts of this clonotype. This chain joins TRBV7-9 and TRBJ2-5; the match to TRBD2 covers 9 bases. CDR1 and CDR2 from the germline V gene are SEHNR and FQNEAQ (reference sequence). The CDR3 consists of 17 residues. Trimming removed 0 bases from V and 6 bases from J; junction bases left unmatched: 11. The CDR3 nucleotides read TGTGCCAGCAGCTTAGCGCCCGCGGGAGGGCCTATGAAGACCCAGTACTTC. Its translation: CASSLAPAGGPMKTQYF.

This clonotype occurred many times. The gene calls are TRBV7-3 and TRBJ2-5; 10 bases are a match to TRBD2. Per the germline V gene, CDR1 is SGHTA and CDR2 is FQGTGA. V gave up 5 bases and J gave up 4 bases; unmatched junction bases: 4. This CDR3 comprises 14 residues. Written as DNA, the CDR3 is TGTGCCAGCAGCCTCAGCGGGAGGGGAGAGACCCAGTACTTC. This gives the protein CASSLSGRGETQYF.

This clonotype was seen at least ten times. The genes are TRBV7-9 and TRBJ2-1, with D hard to call. The CDR3 contains 12 residues. V lost 5 bases and J lost 9, with 11 bases in between. Germline values: CDR1 SEHNR, CDR2 FQNEAQ (reference sequence). The CDR3 reads CASSRRTGEQFF. DNA of the CDR3: TGTGCCAGCAGCCGACGTACGGGTGAGCAGTTCTTC.

This chain uses TRBV9 with TRBJ2-1; the D gene is possibly TRBD2 (6 bases). Germline values: CDR1 SGDLS, CDR2 YYNGEE. The CDR3 has 14 amino acids. V dropped 0 bases and J dropped 8 bases, with 12 bases sitting between them. Here the CDR3 DNA reads TGTGCCAGCAGCGTAGTGGGGGGTTTGGATGAGCAGTTCTTC. It yields the protein CASSVVGGLDEQFF.

The chain is built from TRBV12-3 or TRBV12-4 and TRBJ2-7; D is possibly TRBD2 (6 bases). This CDR3 has 13 residues. Trimming left V 2 bases short and J 4 bases short, with 9 bases between. CDR3 bases: TGTGCCAGCAGTTTACTGGGAGGATACGAGCAGTACTTC. Translation gives CASSLLGGYEQYF.

Ten or more counts support this clonotype. V gene TRBV6-2 or TRBV6-3 combines with J gene TRBJ2-4; D not resolved. Germline values: CDR1 MNHEY, CDR2 SVGEGT. CDR3 length: 14 residues. The V gene lost 6 bases and the J gene lost 3 bases, with 12 bases spanning the gap. In nucleotides, the CDR3 is TGTGCCAGCAGCCCCACAGTCGTCAAAAACATTCAGTACTTC. Its translation: CASSPTVVKNIQYF.

Points on this clonotype: Being one base from a much bigger clone, this may be a read error. The genes are TRBV27 and TRBJ2-3, with 8 nucleotides matching TRBD2. This CDR3 is 16 amino acids long. Germline V gene lookup returns CDR1 MNHEY and CDR2 SMNVEV (reference sequence). V lost 8 bases to trimming and J lost 6 bases; unmatched junction nucleotides: 16. Here the CDR3 DNA reads TGTGCCAGCGGCTCCCGGACTAGCAGGAGTGTCGATACGCAGTATTTT. Residues: CASGSRTSRSVDTQYF.

This clonotype showed up many times. CDR3 sequence: CASSPRDIGMNTEAFF. The CDR3 nucleotides read TGTGCCAGCAGTCCCCGGGACATCGGTATGAACACTGAAGCTTTCTTT. The V gene is TRBV27, the J gene TRBJ1-1; possible D gene TRBD1, 6 bases. The CDR3 loop spans 16 amino acids. Trimming removed 5 bases at V and 0 bases at J, with 16 bases between. Germline CDR1 is MNHEY and CDR2 is SMNVEV (reference sequence).

This clonotype was seen a few times. The junction differs from germline at one of its ends, possibly a read error. The genes are TRBV7-9 and TRBJ1-2, with D possibly TRBD1 on 5 matching bases. Looked up from germline, CDR1 is SEHNR and CDR2 is FQNEAQ (reference sequence). The CDR3 contains 12 residues. CDR3: CASSPGTREDPF. Here the CDR3 DNA reads TGTGCCAGCAGCCCGGGGACGAGGGAGGACCCCTTC.

This clonotype has a count of ten or more. The chain uses TRBV14 and TRBJ2-4; D tentatively reads TRBD1 or TRBD2 (6 bases each). V lost 1 base, J lost 10 bases, and 17 bases lay in between. CDR1 is SGHDN, CDR2 FVKESK, per germline. The length of the CDR3 is 15 residues. For the CDR3, the DNA is TGTGCCAGCAGCCAAGGGGCGGGACAAGGCTTTATTCAGTACTTC. Translated, it gives CASSQGAGQGFIQYF.